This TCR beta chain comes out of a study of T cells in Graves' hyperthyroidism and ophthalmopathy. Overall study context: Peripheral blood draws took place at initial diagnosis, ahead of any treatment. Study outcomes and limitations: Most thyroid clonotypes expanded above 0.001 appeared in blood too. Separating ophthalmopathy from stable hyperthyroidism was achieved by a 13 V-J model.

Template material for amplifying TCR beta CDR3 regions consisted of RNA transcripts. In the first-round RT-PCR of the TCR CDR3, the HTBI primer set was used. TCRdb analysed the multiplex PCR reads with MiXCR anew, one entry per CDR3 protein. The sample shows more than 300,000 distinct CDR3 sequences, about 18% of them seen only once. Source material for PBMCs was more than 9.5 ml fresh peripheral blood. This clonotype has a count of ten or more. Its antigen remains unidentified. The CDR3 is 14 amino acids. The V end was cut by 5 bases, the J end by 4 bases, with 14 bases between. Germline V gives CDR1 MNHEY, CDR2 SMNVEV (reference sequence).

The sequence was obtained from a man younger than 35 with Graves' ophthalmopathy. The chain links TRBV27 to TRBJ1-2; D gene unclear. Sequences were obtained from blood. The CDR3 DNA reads TGTGCCAGCAGTACCCCCGTGGGATCCTATGGCTACACCTTC. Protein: CASSTPVGSYGYTF.